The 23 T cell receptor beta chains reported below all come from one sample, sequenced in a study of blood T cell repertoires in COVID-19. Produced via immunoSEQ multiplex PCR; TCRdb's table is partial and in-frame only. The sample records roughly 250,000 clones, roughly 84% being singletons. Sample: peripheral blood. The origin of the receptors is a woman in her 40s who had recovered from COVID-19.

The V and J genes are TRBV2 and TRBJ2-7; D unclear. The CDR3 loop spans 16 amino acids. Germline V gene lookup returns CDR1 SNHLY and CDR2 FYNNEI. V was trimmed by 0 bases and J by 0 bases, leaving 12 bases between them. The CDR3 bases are TGTGCCAGCAGTGAAGCGCTGGCAGGCAGCTCCTACGAGCAGTACTTC. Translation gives CASSEALAGSSYEQYF.

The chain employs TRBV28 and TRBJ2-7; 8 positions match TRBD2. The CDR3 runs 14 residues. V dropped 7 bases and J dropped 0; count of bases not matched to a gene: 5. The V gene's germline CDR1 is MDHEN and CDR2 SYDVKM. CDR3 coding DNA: TGTGCCAGCAAATTAGCGGGGCCCTCCTACGAGCAGTACTTC. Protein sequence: CASKLAGPSYEQYF.

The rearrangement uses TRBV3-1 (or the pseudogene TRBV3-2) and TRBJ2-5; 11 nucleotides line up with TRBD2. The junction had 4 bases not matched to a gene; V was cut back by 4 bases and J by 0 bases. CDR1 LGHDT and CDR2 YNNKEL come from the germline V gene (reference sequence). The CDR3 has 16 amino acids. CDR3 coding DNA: TGTGCCAGCAGCCCTACTAGCGGGGGCCACCAAGAGACCCAGTACTTC. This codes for CASSPTSGGHQETQYF.

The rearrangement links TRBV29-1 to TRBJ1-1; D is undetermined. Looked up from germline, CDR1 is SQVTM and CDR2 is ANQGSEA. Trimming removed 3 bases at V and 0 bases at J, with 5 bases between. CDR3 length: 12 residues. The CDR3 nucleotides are TGCAGCGTTGAGACAATGAACACTGAAGCTTTCTTT. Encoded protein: CSVETMNTEAFF.

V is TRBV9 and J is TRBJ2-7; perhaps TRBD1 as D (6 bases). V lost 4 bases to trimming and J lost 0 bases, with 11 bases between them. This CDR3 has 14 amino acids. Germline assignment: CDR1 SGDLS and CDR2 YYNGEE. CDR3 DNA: TGTGCCAGCAGCCCCCGGGACACCTCCTACGAGCAGTACTTC. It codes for CASSPRDTSYEQYF.

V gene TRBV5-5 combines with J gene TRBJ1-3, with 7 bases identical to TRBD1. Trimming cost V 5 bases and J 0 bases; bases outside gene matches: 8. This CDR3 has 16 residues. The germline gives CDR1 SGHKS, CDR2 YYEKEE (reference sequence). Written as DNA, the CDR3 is TGTGCCAGCAGTACGAGGGGGCTTAGCTCTGGAAACACCATATATTTT. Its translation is CASSTRGLSSGNTIYF. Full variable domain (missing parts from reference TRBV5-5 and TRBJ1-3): DAGVTQSPTHLIKTRGQQVTLRCSPISGHKSVSWYQQVLGQGPQFIFQYYEKEERGRGNFPDRFSARQFPNYSSELNVNALLLGDSALYLCASSTRGLSSGNTIYFGEGSWLTVV.

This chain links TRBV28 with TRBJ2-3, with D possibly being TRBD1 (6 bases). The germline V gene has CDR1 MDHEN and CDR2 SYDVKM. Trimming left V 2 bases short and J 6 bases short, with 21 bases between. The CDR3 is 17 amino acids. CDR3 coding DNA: TGTGCCAGCAGTTTACCTTCGACAGGCAGCGTATGGGATACGCAGTATTTT. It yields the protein CASSLPSTGSVWDTQYF.

CDR3: CASSSQGGQAINEQFF. The CDR3, as DNA: TGTGCCAGCAGCTCCCAAGGCGGGCAGGCGATCAATGAGCAGTTCTTC. The chain is built from TRBV7-9 and TRBJ2-1; TRBD2 might be the D (5 bases). Trimming cost V 4 bases and J 6 bases, with 19 bases left between them. The length of the CDR3 is 16 residues. CDR1 is SEHNR and CDR2 is FQNEAQ in the germline V gene (reference sequence).

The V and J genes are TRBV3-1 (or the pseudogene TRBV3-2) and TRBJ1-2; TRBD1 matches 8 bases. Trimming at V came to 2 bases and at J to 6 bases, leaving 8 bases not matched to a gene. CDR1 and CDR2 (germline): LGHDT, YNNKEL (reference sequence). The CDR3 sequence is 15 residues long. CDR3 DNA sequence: TGTGCCAGCAGCCAAACCCCGGACAGGGTCCATGGCTACACCTTC. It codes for CASSQTPDRVHGYTF.

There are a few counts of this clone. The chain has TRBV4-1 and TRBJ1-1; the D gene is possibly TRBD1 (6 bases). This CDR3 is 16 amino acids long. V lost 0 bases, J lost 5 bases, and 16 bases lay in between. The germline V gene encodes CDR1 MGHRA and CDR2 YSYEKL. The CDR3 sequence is CASSQDQWAGVTEAFF. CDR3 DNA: TGCGCCAGCAGCCAAGATCAGTGGGCAGGGGTTACTGAAGCTTTCTTT.

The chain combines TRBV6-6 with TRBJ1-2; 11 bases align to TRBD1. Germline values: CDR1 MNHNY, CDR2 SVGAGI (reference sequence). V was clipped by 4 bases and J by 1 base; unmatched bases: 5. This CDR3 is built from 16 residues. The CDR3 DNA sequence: TGTGCCAGCAGTTCGGGGACAGGGGGATATAACTATGGCTACACCTTC. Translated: CASSSGTGGYNYGYTF.

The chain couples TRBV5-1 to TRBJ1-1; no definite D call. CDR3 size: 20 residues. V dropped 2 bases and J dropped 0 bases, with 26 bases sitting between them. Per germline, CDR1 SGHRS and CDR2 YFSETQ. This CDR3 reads CASSLTTAPGRESLNTEAFF. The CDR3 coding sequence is TGCGCCAGCAGCTTAACCACGGCTCCGGGTCGGGAGTCCCTGAACACTGAAGCTTTCTTT. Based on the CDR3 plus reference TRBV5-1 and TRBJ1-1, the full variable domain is KAGVTQTPRYLIKTRGQQVTLSCSPISGHRSVSWYQQTPGQGLQFLFEYFSETQRNKGNFPGRFSGRQFSNSRSEMNVSTLELGDSALYLCASSLTTAPGRESLNTEAFFGQGTRLTVV.

CDR3 DNA: TGTGCCAGCAGCGACCGGGACAGCCAGAGGTACAATGAGCAGTTCTTC. It yields the protein CASSDRDSQRYNEQFF. This chain connects TRBV11-3 to TRBJ2-1; 7 nucleotides match TRBD1. The length of the CDR3 is 16 residues. V dropped 5 bases and J dropped 4; count of bases not matched to a gene: 11. CDR1 is SGHNT and CDR2 is YENEEA in the germline V gene.

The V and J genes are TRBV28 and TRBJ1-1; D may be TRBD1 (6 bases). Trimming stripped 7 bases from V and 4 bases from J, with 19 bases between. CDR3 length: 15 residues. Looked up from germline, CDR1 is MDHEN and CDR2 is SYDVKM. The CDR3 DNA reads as TGTGCCAGCACCTCTACGGGGCAGGGGAGCACTGAAGCTTTCTTT. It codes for CASTSTGQGSTEAFF.

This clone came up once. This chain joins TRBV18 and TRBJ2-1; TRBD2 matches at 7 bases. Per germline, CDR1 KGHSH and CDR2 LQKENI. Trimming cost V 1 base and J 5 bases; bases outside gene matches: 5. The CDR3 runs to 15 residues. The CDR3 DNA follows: TGTGCCAGCTCACCACAGGGGACTATCGACAATGAGCAGTTCTTC. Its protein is CASSPQGTIDNEQFF.

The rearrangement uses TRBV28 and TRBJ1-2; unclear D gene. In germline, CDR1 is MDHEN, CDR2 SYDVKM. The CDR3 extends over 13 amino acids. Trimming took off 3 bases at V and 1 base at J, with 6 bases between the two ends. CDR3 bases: TGTGCCAGCAGTTTGGTCGGTAACTATGGCTACACCTTC. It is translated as CASSLVGNYGYTF.

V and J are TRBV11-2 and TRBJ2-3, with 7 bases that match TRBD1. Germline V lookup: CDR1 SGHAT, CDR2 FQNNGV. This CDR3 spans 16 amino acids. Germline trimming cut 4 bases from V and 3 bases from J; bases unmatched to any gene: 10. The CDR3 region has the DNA TGTGCCAGCAGCTCGTTACAGGGGCGAGGTACAGATACGCAGTATTTT. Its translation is CASSSLQGRGTDTQYF.

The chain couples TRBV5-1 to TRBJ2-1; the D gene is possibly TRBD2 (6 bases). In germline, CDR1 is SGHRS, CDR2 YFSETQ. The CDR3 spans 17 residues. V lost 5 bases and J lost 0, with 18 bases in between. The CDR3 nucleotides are TGCGCCAGCAGAACGGGGGAAGCGGGTGCCTCCTACAATGAGCAGTTCTTC. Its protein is CASRTGEAGASYNEQFF. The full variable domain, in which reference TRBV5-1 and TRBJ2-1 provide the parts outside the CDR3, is KAGVTQTPRYLIKTRGQQVTLSCSPISGHRSVSWYQQTPGQGLQFLFEYFSETQRNKGNFPGRFSGRQFSNSRSEMNVSTLELGDSALYLCASRTGEAGASYNEQFFGPGTRLTVL.

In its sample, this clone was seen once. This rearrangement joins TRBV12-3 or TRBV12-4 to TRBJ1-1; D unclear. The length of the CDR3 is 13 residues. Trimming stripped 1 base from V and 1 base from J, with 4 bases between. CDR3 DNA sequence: TGTGCCAGCAGTTTAGTCAGGAACACTGAAGCTTTCTTT. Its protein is CASSLVRNTEAFF.

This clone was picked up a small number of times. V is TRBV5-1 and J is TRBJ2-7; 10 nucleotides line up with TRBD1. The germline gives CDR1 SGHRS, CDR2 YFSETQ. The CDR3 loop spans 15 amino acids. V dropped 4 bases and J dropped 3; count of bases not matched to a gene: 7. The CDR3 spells CASSPRTGGLYEQYF. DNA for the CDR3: TGCGCCAGCAGCCCGAGGACAGGGGGTCTCTACGAGCAGTACTTC.

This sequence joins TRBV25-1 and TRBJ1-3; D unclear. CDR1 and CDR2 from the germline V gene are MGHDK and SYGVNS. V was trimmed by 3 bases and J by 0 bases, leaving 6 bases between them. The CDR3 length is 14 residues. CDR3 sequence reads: CASSDLSSGNTIYF. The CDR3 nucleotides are TGTGCCAGCAGTGATCTCAGCTCTGGAAACACCATATATTTT.

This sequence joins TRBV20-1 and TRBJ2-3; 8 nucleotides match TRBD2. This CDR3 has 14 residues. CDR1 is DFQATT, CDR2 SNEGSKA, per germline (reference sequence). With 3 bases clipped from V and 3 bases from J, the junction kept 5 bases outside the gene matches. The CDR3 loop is CSASPAGGTDTQYF. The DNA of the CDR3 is TGCAGTGCTAGTCCGGCGGGGGGAACAGATACGCAGTATTTT.

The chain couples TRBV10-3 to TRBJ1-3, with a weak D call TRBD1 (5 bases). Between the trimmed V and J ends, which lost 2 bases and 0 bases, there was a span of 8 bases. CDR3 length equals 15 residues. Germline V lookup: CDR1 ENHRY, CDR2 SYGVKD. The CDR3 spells CAISEGHSSGNTIYF. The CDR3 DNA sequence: TGTGCCATCAGTGAGGGACATAGCTCTGGAAACACCATATATTTT.